This TCR beta chain was captured by sequencing in a study of shared clonotypes between healthy human individuals. Study findings and constraints: Exclusively blood specimens were collected; tissue repertoires likely differ.

V dropped 2 bases and J dropped 4 bases, with 5 bases sitting between them. The CDR3 consists of 13 residues. Per the germline V gene, CDR1 is WNHNN and CDR2 is SYGVQD (reference sequence). Method: immunoSEQ multiplex PCR; TCRdb's copy keeps in-frame clones and lacks some. The sample yields over 300,000 clones, more than 75% seen once. Concerning this clone itself: What it recognizes is unknown.

Donors, without exception, were Caucasian adults residing in Nashville, Tennessee. V is TRBV10-1 and J is TRBJ2-2; the D is unclear. This TCR came from a man aged 18 to 29 in good health. The sequencing input was memory CD8+ T cells sorted from blood. The subset is: CD45RO+ cells pooled with CCR7-negative TemRA cells. The CDR3 region has the DNA TGCGCCAGCAGTGAGGGATTCACCGGGGAGCTGTTTTTT. It is translated as CASSEGFTGELFF.